Below, 20 T cell receptor beta chains from the same sample are listed, as sequenced in a study of CD8 T cells in ankylosing spondylitis. Each CDR3 protein gets one entry after TCRdb re-called the 5' RACE reads with MiXCR. The table shows fewer than 200,000 distinct CDR3 sequences, with 15% to 20% occurring only once. Sequencing was done on a sample of blood, either unsorted or a sorted T cell fraction (not recorded which). These TCRs come from a male donor with ankylosing spondylitis or in good health (not recorded which).

This clonotype was observed a handful of times. V gene TRBV5-6 combines with J gene TRBJ1-2; a weak D match, TRBD1 (5 bases). The germline V and J ends were trimmed by 6 bases and 4 bases, with 22 bases remaining between them. The CDR3 is made up of 16 amino acids. Germline lookup yields CDR1 SGHDT and CDR2 YYEEEE. The CDR3 DNA reads as TGTGCCAGCACCATGAACAGGCTGGAAGTCGGCTATGGCTACACCTTC. Protein product: CASTMNRLEVGYGYTF.

This clonotype was counted many times. V and J are TRBV28 and TRBJ2-7; D might be TRBD1 (5 bases). This CDR3 region has 15 residues. Germline V lookup: CDR1 MDHEN, CDR2 SYDVKM. Trimming pared 2 bases from V and 6 bases from J, leaving 17 bases between. The CDR3 region has the DNA TGTGCCAGCAGTTTAAGGGGTCCCGGGTTCTTCGAGCAGTACTTC. It yields the protein CASSLRGPGFFEQYF.

This clonotype was seen repeatedly, ten times or more. The gene calls are TRBV5-6 and TRBJ2-1; no firm D call. The CDR3 extends over 12 amino acids. The V end was cut by 4 bases, the J end by 4 bases, with 6 bases between. Germline CDR1 SGHDT, CDR2 YYEEEE. In nucleotides, the CDR3 is TGTGCCAGCAGCCAAAATTACAATGAGCAGTTCTTC. Translating it yields CASSQNYNEQFF.

The V and J genes are TRBV4-2 and TRBJ2-5, with a possible D match to TRBD2 (6 bases). The ends were cut back, 1 base at V and 3 bases at J, with 9 bases in the middle. The length of the CDR3 is 14 residues. Germline lookup yields CDR1 LGHNA and CDR2 YNFKEQ. CDR3 residues: CASSQGRVKETQYF. CDR3 in DNA: TGTGCCAGCAGCCAAGGGAGGGTAAAAGAGACCCAGTACTTC.

This rearrangement joins TRBV20-1 to TRBJ1-2; TRBD1 matches at 7 bases. This CDR3 has 12 amino acids. Germline V gives CDR1 DFQATT, CDR2 SNEGSKA (reference sequence). V trimming: 5 bases; J trimming: 7 bases; junction bases outside the gene matches: 7. CDR3 region: CSASRGQGGYTF. In DNA, the CDR3 is TGCAGTGCTTCTAGGGGGCAAGGTGGCTACACCTTC.

J is TRBJ2-1 and V is TRBV19; TRBD2 aligns across 11 bases. Germline assignment: CDR1 LNHDA and CDR2 SQIVND (reference sequence). CDR3 size: 13 residues. The V segment lost 11 bases and the J segment 6 bases; nucleotides outside the gene matches: 6. The CDR3 nucleotides are TGTGCCGGGAGACTAGCGGGATCCAATGAGCAGTTCTTC. The encoded protein is CAGRLAGSNEQFF.

This clonotype came up a few times. The rearrangement uses TRBV7-2 and TRBJ2-5, with D perhaps TRBD2 (6 bases). This CDR3 has 14 residues. Germline CDR1 is SGHTA and CDR2 is FQGNSA. Trimming removed 2 bases from V and 4 bases from J, with 11 bases in between. The CDR3 sequence is CASSLMGGGETQYF. The CDR3 region has the DNA TGTGCCAGCAGCTTAATGGGAGGCGGAGAGACCCAGTACTTC.

This clonotype was recorded many times. The J gene is TRBJ2-1, the V gene TRBV20-1; 10 bases align to TRBD2. V was clipped by 0 bases and J by 0 bases; unmatched bases: 14. The CDR3 sequence is 20 residues long. Germline V gene data show CDR1 as DFQATT and CDR2 as SNEGSKA (reference sequence). In nucleotides, the CDR3 is TGCAGTGCTAGAGATCAGGGGCTAGCGGGAGTGGGAAGCTCCTACAATGAGCAGTTCTTC. It specifies CSARDQGLAGVGSSYNEQFF.

This clonotype is a singleton in its sample. V gene TRBV20-1 combines with J gene TRBJ2-1; D might be TRBD1 or TRBD2, each matching 6 bases. Trimming stripped 3 bases from V and 8 bases from J, with 17 bases between. The CDR3 loop spans 14 amino acids. Germline V gene data show CDR1 as DFQATT and CDR2 as SNEGSKA (reference sequence). As DNA, the CDR3 is TGCAGTGCTAGTTCAAGGGGGGAATGGGATGAGCAGTTCTTC. It specifies CSASSRGEWDEQFF.

The CDR3 coding sequence is TGTGCCAGCAGCCCCTCGGGACTCGGGGAGCAGTTCTTC. As protein: CASSPSGLGEQFF. V is TRBV3-1 and J is TRBJ2-1; the D gene is possibly TRBD2 (6 bases). Per germline, CDR1 LGHDT and CDR2 YNNKEL (reference sequence). The CDR3 is made up of 13 amino acids. Between the trimmed V and J ends, which lost 4 bases and 10 bases, there was a span of 14 bases.

This clonotype was picked up many times. The chain carries TRBV5-1 and TRBJ2-3; 8 positions agree with TRBD1. The CDR3 is 14 amino acids. The V segment lost 4 bases and the J segment 3 bases; nucleotides outside the gene matches: 4. From germline, CDR1 is SGHRS and CDR2 YFSETQ. CDR3 in DNA: TGCGCCAGCAGCCGTACAGGGGGTACAGATACGCAGTATTTT. It yields the protein CASSRTGGTDTQYF. Combining the CDR3 with reference TRBV5-1 and TRBJ2-3 gives the whole variable domain KAGVTQTPRYLIKTRGQQVTLSCSPISGHRSVSWYQQTPGQGLQFLFEYFSETQRNKGNFPGRFSGRQFSNSRSEMNVSTLELGDSALYLCASSRTGGTDTQYFGPGTRLTVL.

This sequence joins TRBV6-1 and TRBJ1-3; the match to TRBD1 covers 8 bases. With V trimmed by 6 bases and J by 3 bases, 4 bases remained unmatched. Germline V gene data show CDR1 as MNHNS and CDR2 as SASEGT. This CDR3 contains 14 residues. The CDR3 is CASSRGQGGNTIYF. CDR3 sequence (DNA): TGTGCCAGCAGCCGAGGACAGGGTGGAAACACCATATATTTT.

V gene TRBV7-6 combines with J gene TRBJ2-7, with D uncertain. Germline loops: CDR1 SGHVS, CDR2 FNYEAQ. The CDR3 covers 13 residues. V gave up 6 bases and J gave up 5 bases, with 14 bases separating them. CDR3 DNA sequence: TGTGCCAGCAGTTACCGTCTTGGGCACGAGCAGTACTTC. It yields the protein CASSYRLGHEQYF.

V usage is TRBV2 and J usage is TRBJ1-5, with D hard to call. The CDR3 spans 13 residues. V was shortened by 4 bases and J by 1 base, with 5 bases between the two germline ends. Germline values: CDR1 SNHLY, CDR2 FYNNEI. The CDR3 coding sequence is TGTGCCAGCAGTGTTTTGAGCAATCAGCCCCAGCATTTT. Its protein is CASSVLSNQPQHF.

V usage is TRBV28 and J usage is TRBJ2-1; tentatively, D is TRBD2 (6 bases). The CDR3 has 14 amino acids. Trimming removed 3 bases from V and 4 bases from J, with 10 bases in between. CDR1 is MDHEN and CDR2 is SYDVKM in the germline V gene. The CDR3 sequence: CASSFPRGYNEQFF. The CDR3, as DNA: TGTGCCAGCAGTTTTCCCCGGGGGTACAATGAGCAGTTCTTC.

This clonotype was seen more than once but under ten times. The chain couples TRBV12-3 or TRBV12-4 to TRBJ2-4; 7 nucleotides match TRBD2. Trimming cost V 4 bases and J 3 bases; bases outside gene matches: 12. The CDR3 is made up of 17 amino acids. The CDR3 bases are TGTGCCAGCAGTTCCTACCCTGTTATAGCGGGCAAAAACATTCAGTACTTC. This codes for CASSSYPVIAGKNIQYF.

The J gene is TRBJ1-1, the V gene TRBV6-2 or TRBV6-3, with 7 bases identical to TRBD1. J gave up 1 base and V 0 bases, and 11 bases lay outside the gene matches. CDR3 size: 18 residues. Germline CDR1 MNHEY, CDR2 SVGEGT. CDR3 bases: TGTGCCAGCAGTTACTCGCTGACTTCGGGACAGCAGAACACTGAAGCTTTCTTT. Translation: CASSYSLTSGQQNTEAFF.

The rearrangement joins TRBV30 to TRBJ2-5, with D hard to call. Germline loops: CDR1 GTSNPN, CDR2 SVGIG (reference sequence). Trimming left V 0 bases short and J 4 bases short, with 6 bases between. The CDR3 consists of 12 residues. The CDR3 DNA reads TGTGCCTGGAGTGTCTCTGGAGAGACCCAGTACTTC. Amino acids: CAWSVSGETQYF.

This clonotype was seen only a few times. V is TRBV2 and J is TRBJ1-2; D may be TRBD1 (6 bases). Germline CDR1 and CDR2: SNHLY and FYNNEI. There are 12 residues in the CDR3. V shed 6 bases and J shed 6 bases, with 11 bases lying between them. This CDR3 is CASRAYRDGYTF. In DNA, the CDR3 is TGTGCCAGCAGAGCCTACAGGGATGGCTACACCTTC.

This clonotype appeared a few times. The gene calls are TRBV12-3 or TRBV12-4 and TRBJ2-7; tentative D call: TRBD2 (6 bases). This CDR3 is built from 16 residues. V was pared by 1 base and J by 4 bases, with 17 bases between. The CDR3 sequence is CASSLVRGTARYEQYF. CDR3 in DNA: TGTGCCAGCAGTTTAGTACGCGGGACGGCGCGTTACGAGCAGTACTTC.